This T cell receptor beta chain was recovered during a study of PD-L1 blockade in urothelial cancer. Across the study: Blood samples had a median of 141,255 T cells.

The CDR3 consists of 16 residues. From germline, CDR1 is MNHNY and CDR2 SVGAGI (reference sequence). V gave up 7 bases and J gave up 0 bases, with 16 bases separating them. The time point was: peripheral blood 6 weeks after treatment start. The patients' disease, urothelial carcinoma, was locally advanced or metastatic. Sequencing was performed with immunoSEQ multiplex PCR; in TCRdb, only in-frame clones are kept and a portion is missing. The sample lists some 39,000 clones; about 88% were seen once. V gene TRBV6-6 combines with J gene TRBJ1-3; tentative D call: TRBD1 (5 bases). Sequencing used PBMCs, obtained around atezolizumab (anti-PD-L1) treatment. The TCR was taken from an older man with urothelial cancer. CDR3 sequence reads: CASNLDSASSGNTIYF. DNA of the CDR3: TGTGCCAGCAACCTAGACAGTGCGTCCTCTGGAAACACCATATATTTT.